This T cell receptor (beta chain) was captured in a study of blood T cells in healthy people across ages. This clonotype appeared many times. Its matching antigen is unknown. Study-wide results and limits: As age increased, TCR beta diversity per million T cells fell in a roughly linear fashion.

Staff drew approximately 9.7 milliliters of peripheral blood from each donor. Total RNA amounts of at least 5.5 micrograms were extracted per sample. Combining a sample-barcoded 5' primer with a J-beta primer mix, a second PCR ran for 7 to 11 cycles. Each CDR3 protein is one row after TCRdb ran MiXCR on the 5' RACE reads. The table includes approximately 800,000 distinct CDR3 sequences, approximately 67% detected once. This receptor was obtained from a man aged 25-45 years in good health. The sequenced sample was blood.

The CDR3 sequence is CSAWKGTGSYNEQFF. CDR3 DNA sequence: TGCAGTGCTTGGAAAGGGACAGGGTCCTACAATGAGCAGTTCTTC. The V gene is TRBV20-1, the J gene TRBJ2-1; TRBD1 matches at 9 bases. V was pared by 5 bases and J by 1 base, with 6 bases of the junction left unmatched. The CDR3 is made up of 15 amino acids. Germline-derived CDR1 and CDR2 are DFQATT and SNEGSKA (reference sequence).